A single sample is the source of the 19 T cell receptor beta chains below, sequenced in a study of blood T cell repertoires in COVID-19 (dated by TCRdb to about 2020). The receptor library was made with the immunoSEQ multiplex PCR assay. The source is immuneACCESS, and TCRdb retained only in-frame sequences with V and J called. Part of the clones is not carried over; for the studies checked, unresolved V genes explain less than half of this, and the remainder is unexplained. This sample is represented by about 260,000 clones; approximately 86% of them were singletons. Roughly 5% of the sample goes to the ten largest clones. The specimen sequenced was peripheral blood. The receptors derive from an older woman with COVID-19, enrolled during active disease.

The chain carries TRBV13 and TRBJ1-3; 7 bases fit TRBD1. The CDR3 spans 16 residues. The germline V gene has CDR1 PRHDT and CDR2 FYEKMQ (reference sequence). The V and J ends lost 6 bases and 4 bases, in that order; junction bases with no gene match: 12. CDR3 nucleotides: TGTGCCAGCAGTCATAATACAGGGGTTTCAGGAAACACCATATATTTT. This encodes CASSHNTGVSGNTIYF.

This chain uses TRBV10-1 with TRBJ2-5; D possibly corresponds to TRBD1 (6 bases). Trimming left V 5 bases short and J 1 base short, with 11 bases between. The CDR3 is 14 amino acids. CDR1 and CDR2 from the germline V gene are WNHNN and SYGVQD (reference sequence). CDR3 loop: CASSHRALQETQYF. The CDR3 nucleotides read TGCGCCAGCAGTCACAGGGCCCTCCAAGAGACCCAGTACTTC.

The gene calls are TRBV4-3 and TRBJ2-7; 10 nucleotides agree with TRBD1. Trimming at V came to 3 bases and at J to 6 bases, leaving 5 bases not matched to a gene. From germline, CDR1 is LGHNA and CDR2 YSLEER. The CDR3 consists of 14 residues. CDR3 amino acids: CASSHRDRGPEQYF. The CDR3 DNA is TGCGCCAGCAGCCACCGGGACAGGGGACCCGAGCAGTACTTC.

The rearrangement joins TRBV11-3 to TRBJ2-7; D is unresolved. Germline CDR1 and CDR2: SGHNT and YENEEA. V gave up 5 bases and J gave up 4 bases, with 18 bases separating them. The CDR3 consists of 15 residues. CDR3 loop: CASSHLETGRYEQYF. The CDR3 DNA follows: TGTGCCAGCAGCCACCTAGAAACGGGTCGGTACGAGCAGTACTTC. The variable domain in full, completed from reference TRBV11-3 and TRBJ2-7, reads EAGVVQSPRYKIIEKKQPVAFWCNPISGHNTLYWYLQNLGQGPELLIRYENEEAVDDSQLPKDRFSAERLKGVDSTLKIQPAELGDSAVYLCASSHLETGRYEQYFGPGTRLTVT.

This clone was observed a single time. The V call is TRBV3-1 (or the pseudogene TRBV3-2), the J call TRBJ2-2, with a possible D match to TRBD2 (5 bases). The CDR3 extends over 15 amino acids. V lost 1 base to trimming and J lost 4 bases, with 10 bases between them. Germline V lookup: CDR1 LGHDT, CDR2 YNNKEL (reference sequence). CDR3 sequence: CASSQVRLATGELFF. DNA for the CDR3: TGTGCCAGCAGCCAAGTGAGGCTAGCCACCGGGGAGCTGTTTTTT.

This chain joins TRBV10-3 and TRBJ2-3; 7 bases line up with TRBD1. This CDR3 is 16 amino acids long. V lost 6 bases and J lost 1; bases outside the gene matches: 10. The V gene's germline CDR1 is ENHRY and CDR2 SYGVKD. The CDR3 nucleotides are TGTGCCATCAGCACAGCACAGGGGTCCGGCACAGATACGCAGTATTTT. Encoded protein: CAISTAQGSGTDTQYF.

This clone was detected once. V gene TRBV7-3 combines with J gene TRBJ2-5; 11 bases agree with TRBD2. V gave up 5 bases and J gave up 2 bases; unmatched junction bases: 4. There are 15 residues in the CDR3. The germline CDR1 and CDR2 sequences are SGHTA and FQGTGA. The CDR3 DNA reads TGTGCCAGCAGCCAGGGACTAGCGGTTCAAGAGACCCAGTACTTC. Protein product: CASSQGLAVQETQYF.

V and J are TRBV21-1 and TRBJ2-7; TRBD1 is taken as the D call from the table, unchecked against the DNA. TRBV21-1 is assigned pseudogene status. The CDR3 consists of 19 residues. The DNA of the CDR3 is TGTGCCAGCAGCGAAAAACAGGGGGCCAAATCGATTAAAACCTACGAGCAGTACTTC. Translated, it gives CASSEKQGAKSIKTYEQYF.

This clone was recorded once. This rearrangement joins TRBV11-2 to TRBJ1-1, with D perhaps TRBD1 (5 bases). V lost 3 bases to trimming and J lost 8 bases, with 13 bases between them. The CDR3 is 13 residues long. The V gene's germline CDR1 is SGHAT and CDR2 FQNNGV. The CDR3 protein is CASSLSGAGEAFF. The CDR3, as DNA: TGTGCCAGCAGCTTGAGTGGGGCAGGCGAAGCTTTCTTT. The whole variable domain, filled in from reference TRBV11-2 and TRBJ1-1, reads EAGVAQSPRYKIIEKRQSVAFWCNPISGHATLYWYQQILGQGPKLLIQFQNNGVVDDSQLPKDRFSAERLKGVDSTLKIQPAKLEDSAVYLCASSLSGAGEAFFGQGTRLTVV.

This clone came up once. Other DNA variants within this sample encode the same CDR3. V and J are TRBV6-5 and TRBJ1-1; 11 nucleotides line up with TRBD1. V trimming: 6 bases; J trimming: 3 bases; junction bases outside the gene matches: 3. Germline values: CDR1 MNHEY, CDR2 SVGAGI. This CDR3 spans 14 amino acids. The CDR3 region has the DNA TGTGCCAGCAGCAGGACAGGGGGCCACACTGAAGCTTTCTTT. Its translation is CASSRTGGHTEAFF.

The genes are TRBV6-4 and TRBJ2-1; 7 bases map to TRBD1. The CDR3 runs to 15 residues. V trimming: 3 bases; J trimming: 2 bases; junction bases outside the gene matches: 4. The V gene's germline CDR1 is MRHNA and CDR2 SNTAGT. CDR3 bases: TGTGCCAGCAGTGAACGGGACAGAGCCTACAATGAGCAGTTCTTC. Protein: CASSERDRAYNEQFF.

This clone showed up just once. This rearrangement joins TRBV30 to TRBJ2-5; TRBD2 matches at 7 bases. This CDR3 contains 14 residues. Losses at the gene ends were 2 bases for V and 5 bases for J; bases not matched to a gene: 8. Germline assignment: CDR1 GTSNPN and CDR2 SVGIG (reference sequence). The CDR3 sequence is CAWSLSGVRETQYF. CDR3 nucleotide sequence: TGTGCCTGGAGTCTCAGCGGGGTTCGCGAGACCCAGTACTTC.

The chain joins TRBV7-2 to TRBJ1-1; TRBD1 aligns across 7 bases. V lost 1 base to trimming and J lost 5 bases; unmatched junction nucleotides: 4. Germline V CDR1 and CDR2: SGHTA, FQGNSA. The CDR3 is 14 amino acids. The CDR3 loop is CASSLDRGGTEAFF. CDR3 bases: TGTGCCAGCAGCTTAGACAGGGGAGGAACTGAAGCTTTCTTT. Complete variable domain (other parts from reference TRBV7-2 and TRBJ1-1): GAGVSQSPSNKVTEKGKDVELRCDPISGHTALYWYRQSLGQGLEFLIYFQGNSAPDKSGLPSDRFSAERTGGSVSTLTIQRTQQEDSAVYLCASSLDRGGTEAFFGQGTRLTVV.

The CDR3 region has the DNA TGTGCCAGCAGCTTAGGGAGTAGCGGCTCCTACGAGCAGTACTTC. Protein sequence: CASSLGSSGSYEQYF. This chain connects TRBV7-2 to TRBJ2-7; perhaps TRBD2 as D (6 bases). The CDR3 length is 15 residues. Germline CDR1 reads SGHTA; CDR2 reads FQGNSA. Deletions cut 1 base from V and 0 bases from J, with 10 bases between. Supplemented by reference TRBV7-2 and TRBJ2-7, the full variable domain reads GAGVSQSPSNKVTEKGKDVELRCDPISGHTALYWYRQSLGQGLEFLIYFQGNSAPDKSGLPSDRFSAERTGGSVSTLTIQRTQQEDSAVYLCASSLGSSGSYEQYFGPGTRLTVT.

The chain couples TRBV5-1 to TRBJ1-2; 8 bases fit TRBD1. The CDR3 is made up of 13 amino acids. The germline V gene encodes CDR1 SGHRS and CDR2 YFSETQ. Trimming at V came to 0 bases and at J to 6 bases, leaving 1 base not matched to a gene. The DNA of the CDR3 is TGCGCCAGCAGCTTGGACAGGGGGAATGGCTACACCTTC. It is translated as CASSLDRGNGYTF.

The chain is built from TRBV27 and TRBJ2-1, with TRBD2 matching 12 bases. The length of the CDR3 is 14 residues. The V gene end was trimmed by 6 bases and the J gene end by 9 bases; junction bases not matched to a gene: 6. The germline V gene has CDR1 MNHEY and CDR2 SMNVEV (reference sequence). For the CDR3, the DNA is TGTGCCAGCAGAACACTAGCGGGAGGTCCTGAGCAGTTCTTC. Residues: CASRTLAGGPEQFF.

This chain joins TRBV6-5 and TRBJ1-3; TRBD1 is a possible D gene (6 bases). Germline V CDR1 and CDR2: MNHEY, SVGAGI. This CDR3 region has 13 residues. The V end was cut by 10 bases, the J end by 1 base, with 11 bases between. CDR3 amino acids: CATRDTSGNTIYF. In nucleotides, the CDR3 is TGTGCCACCCGGGACACTTCTGGAAACACCATATATTTT.

This chain uses TRBV4-1 with TRBJ1-2; 10 bases align to TRBD1. V was clipped by 0 bases and J by 5 bases; unmatched bases: 3. Germline lookup yields CDR1 MGHRA and CDR2 YSYEKL. The CDR3 loop spans 15 amino acids. The CDR3 spells CASSQETDRGYGYTF. The DNA for the CDR3 is TGCGCCAGCAGCCAAGAAACGGACAGGGGGTATGGCTACACCTTC.

The rearrangement uses TRBV28 and TRBJ1-5; weak D call: TRBD1 (6 bases). This CDR3 region has 16 residues. The germline gives CDR1 MDHEN, CDR2 SYDVKM. The V end lost 8 bases, the J end lost 2 bases, and 19 bases lay between the germline ends. CDR3 coding DNA: TGTGCCAGCCAACGCCTACAGGGATTTGGCAATCAGCCCCAGCATTTT. Translating it yields CASQRLQGFGNQPQHF.